This TCR beta chain was retrieved from a study of blood T cell repertoires in COVID-19. Turning to the study itself: Both acute and convalescent COVID-19 samples were obtained from the United States, Italy and Spain. Sources were T cells, B-cell-depleted T cells, or PBMCs; the material itself was cDNA or gDNA.

The J segment lost 4 bases and the V segment lost 2 bases, leaving 8 bases of the junction unmatched. Per the germline V gene, CDR1 is MNHNS and CDR2 is SASEGT. This CDR3 region has 16 residues. The authors' processing: Amplification of reference gene primers provided the estimated nucleated cell counts. Some clones are missing from TCRdb's copy, which holds only in-frame ones; the method was immunoSEQ multiplex PCR. V and J calls and clone size are as listed in that table; D and trimming were resolved from the DNA. Of 120,000 to 150,000 clones in the sample, about 86% were seen once. The chain uses TRBV6-1 and TRBJ2-3; 8 bases are shared with TRBD2. The sequenced material came from peripheral blood. The sequence came from a woman aged 45 to 65 with active or convalescent COVID-19. The CDR3 sequence is CASSERGGLGPDTQYF. CDR3 DNA sequence: TGTGCCAGCAGTGAAAGGGGGGGACTAGGGCCAGATACGCAGTATTTT.